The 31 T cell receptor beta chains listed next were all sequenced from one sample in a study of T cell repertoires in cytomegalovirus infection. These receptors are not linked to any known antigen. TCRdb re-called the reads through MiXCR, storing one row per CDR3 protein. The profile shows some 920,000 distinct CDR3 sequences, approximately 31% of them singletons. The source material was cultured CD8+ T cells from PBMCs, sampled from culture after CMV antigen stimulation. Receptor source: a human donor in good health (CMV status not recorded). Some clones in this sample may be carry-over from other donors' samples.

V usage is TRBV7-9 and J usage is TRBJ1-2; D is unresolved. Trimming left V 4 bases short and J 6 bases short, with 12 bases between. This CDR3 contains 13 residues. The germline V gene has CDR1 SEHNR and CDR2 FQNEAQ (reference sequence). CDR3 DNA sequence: TGTGCCAGCAGCTCTCCGGGTCTGCATGGCTACACCTTC. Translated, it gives CASSSPGLHGYTF.

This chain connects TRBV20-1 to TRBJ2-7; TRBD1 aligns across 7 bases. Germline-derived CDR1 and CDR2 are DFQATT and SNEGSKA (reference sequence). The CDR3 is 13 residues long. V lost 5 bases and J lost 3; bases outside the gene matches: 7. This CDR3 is CSAGDSRNYEQYF. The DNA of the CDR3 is TGCAGTGCTGGGGACAGCAGAAACTACGAGCAGTACTTC.

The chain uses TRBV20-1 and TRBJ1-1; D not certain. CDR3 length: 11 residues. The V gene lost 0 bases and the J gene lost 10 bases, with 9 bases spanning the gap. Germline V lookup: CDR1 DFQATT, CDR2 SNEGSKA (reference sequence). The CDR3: CSARDNLVAFF. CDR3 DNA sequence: TGCAGTGCTAGAGACAATCTGGTAGCTTTCTTT.

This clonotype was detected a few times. In DNA, the CDR3 is TGTGCCAGCAGCTTAGCCAAATACACAGATACGCAGTATTTT. This encodes CASSLAKYTDTQYF. The V call is TRBV11-1, the J call TRBJ2-3; no definite D call. V lost 0 bases, J lost 2 bases, and 6 bases lay in between. The germline CDR1 and CDR2 sequences are SGHAT and FQDESV (reference sequence). The CDR3 consists of 14 residues.

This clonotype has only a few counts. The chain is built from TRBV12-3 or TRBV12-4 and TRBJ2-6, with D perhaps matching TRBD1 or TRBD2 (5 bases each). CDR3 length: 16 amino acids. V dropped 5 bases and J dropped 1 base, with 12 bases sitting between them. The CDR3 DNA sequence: TGTGCCAGCAGTACGGGACGCCCATCTGGGGCCAACGTCCTGACTTTC. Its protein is CASSTGRPSGANVLTF.

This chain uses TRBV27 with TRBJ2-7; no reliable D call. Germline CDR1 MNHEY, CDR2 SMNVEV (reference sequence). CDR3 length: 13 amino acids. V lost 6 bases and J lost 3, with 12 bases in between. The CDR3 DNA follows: TGTGCCAGCAGGCCCCGTGGAAGCTACGAGCAGTACTTC. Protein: CASRPRGSYEQYF.

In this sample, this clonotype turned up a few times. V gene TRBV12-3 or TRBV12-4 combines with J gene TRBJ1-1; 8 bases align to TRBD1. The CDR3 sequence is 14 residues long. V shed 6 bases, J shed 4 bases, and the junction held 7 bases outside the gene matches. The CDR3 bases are TGTGCCAGCAGCCAGGGGGCCCTGGTCACTGAAGCTTTCTTT. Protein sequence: CASSQGALVTEAFF.

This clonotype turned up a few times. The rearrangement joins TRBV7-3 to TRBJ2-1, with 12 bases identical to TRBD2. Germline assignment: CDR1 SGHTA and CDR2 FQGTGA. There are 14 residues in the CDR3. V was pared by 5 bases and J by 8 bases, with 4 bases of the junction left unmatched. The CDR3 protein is CASSPWTSGDEQFF. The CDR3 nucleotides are TGTGCCAGCAGCCCCTGGACTAGCGGGGATGAGCAGTTCTTC.

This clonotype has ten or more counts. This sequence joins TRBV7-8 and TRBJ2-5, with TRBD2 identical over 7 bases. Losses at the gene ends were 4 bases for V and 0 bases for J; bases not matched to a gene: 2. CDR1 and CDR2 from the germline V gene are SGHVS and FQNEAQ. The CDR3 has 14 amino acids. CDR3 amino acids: CASSSGGYQETQYF. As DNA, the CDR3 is TGTGCCAGCAGCTCGGGGGGATACCAAGAGACCCAGTACTTC.

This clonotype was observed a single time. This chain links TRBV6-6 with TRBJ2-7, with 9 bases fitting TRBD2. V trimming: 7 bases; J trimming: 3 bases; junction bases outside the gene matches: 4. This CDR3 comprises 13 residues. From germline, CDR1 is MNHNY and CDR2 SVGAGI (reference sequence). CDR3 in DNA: TGTGCCAGCACTTTTAGCGGGGGCTACGAGCAGTACTTC. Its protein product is CASTFSGGYEQYF.

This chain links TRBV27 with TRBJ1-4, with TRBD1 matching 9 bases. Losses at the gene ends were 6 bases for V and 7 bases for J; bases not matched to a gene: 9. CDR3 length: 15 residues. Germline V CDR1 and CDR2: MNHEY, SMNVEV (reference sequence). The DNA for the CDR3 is TGTGCCAGCAGCTTGAACAGGGGGCGTAGTGAAAAACTGTTTTTT. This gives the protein CASSLNRGRSEKLFF.

Here the CDR3 reads CAKNPGTGGSGTQYF. The DNA of the CDR3 is TGCGCCAAAAACCCGGGGACAGGGGGGAGCGGGACCCAGTACTTC. The rearrangement uses TRBV23-1 and TRBJ2-5; 11 bases match TRBD1. TRBV23-1 is treated as an ORF (open reading frame) with a function not yet certain. The CDR3 is made up of 15 amino acids. V was clipped by 10 bases and J by 7 bases; unmatched bases: 14.

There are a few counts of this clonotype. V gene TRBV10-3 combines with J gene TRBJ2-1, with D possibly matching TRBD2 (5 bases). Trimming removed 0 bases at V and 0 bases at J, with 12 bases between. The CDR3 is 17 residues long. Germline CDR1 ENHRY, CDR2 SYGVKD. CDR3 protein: CAISESGLSLSYNEQFF. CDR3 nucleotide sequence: TGTGCCATCAGTGAGTCTGGACTCTCCCTCTCCTACAATGAGCAGTTCTTC.

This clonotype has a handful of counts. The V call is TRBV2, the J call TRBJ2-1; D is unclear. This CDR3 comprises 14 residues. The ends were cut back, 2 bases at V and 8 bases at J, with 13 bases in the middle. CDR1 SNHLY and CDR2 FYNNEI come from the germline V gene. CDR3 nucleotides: TGTGCCAGCAGTGAACTGGGCGTAATCGATGAGCAGTTCTTC. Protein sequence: CASSELGVIDEQFF. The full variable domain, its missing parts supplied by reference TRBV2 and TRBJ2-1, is EPEVTQTPSHQVTQMGQEVILRCVPISNHLYFYWYRQILGQKVEFLVSFYNNEISEKSEIFDDQFSVERPDGSNFTLKIRSTKLEDSAMYFCASSELGVIDEQFFGPGTRLTVL.

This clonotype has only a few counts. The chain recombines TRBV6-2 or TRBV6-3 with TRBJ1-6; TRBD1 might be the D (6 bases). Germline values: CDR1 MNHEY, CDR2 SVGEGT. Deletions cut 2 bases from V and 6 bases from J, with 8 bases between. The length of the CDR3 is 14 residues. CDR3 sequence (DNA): TGTGCCAGCAGTTACGGGACACGTAATTCACCCCTCCACTTT. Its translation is CASSYGTRNSPLHF.

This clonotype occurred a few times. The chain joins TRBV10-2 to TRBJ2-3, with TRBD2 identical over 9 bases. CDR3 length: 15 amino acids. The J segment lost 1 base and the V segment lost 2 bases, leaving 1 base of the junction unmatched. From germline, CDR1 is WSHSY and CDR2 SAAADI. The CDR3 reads CASSERTSGTDTQYF. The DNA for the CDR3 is TGCGCCAGCAGTGAGCGGACTAGCGGCACAGATACGCAGTATTTT.

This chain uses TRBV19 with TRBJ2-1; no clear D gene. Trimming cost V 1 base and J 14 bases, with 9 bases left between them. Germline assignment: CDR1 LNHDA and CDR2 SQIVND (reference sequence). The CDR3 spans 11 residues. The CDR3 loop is CASSIGVHEFF. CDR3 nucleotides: TGTGCCAGTAGTATAGGGGTGCACGAGTTCTTC.

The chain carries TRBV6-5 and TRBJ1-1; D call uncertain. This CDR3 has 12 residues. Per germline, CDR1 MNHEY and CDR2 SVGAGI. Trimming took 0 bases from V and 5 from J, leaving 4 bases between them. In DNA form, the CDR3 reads TGTGCCAGCAGTTACTCTCAGACTGAAGCTTTCTTT. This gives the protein CASSYSQTEAFF.

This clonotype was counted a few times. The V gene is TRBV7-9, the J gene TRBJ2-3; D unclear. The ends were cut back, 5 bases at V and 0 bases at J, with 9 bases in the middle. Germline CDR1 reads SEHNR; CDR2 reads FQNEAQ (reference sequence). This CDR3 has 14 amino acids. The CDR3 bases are TGTGCCAGCAGCCCTCCCCCTAGCACAGATACGCAGTATTTT. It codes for CASSPPPSTDTQYF.

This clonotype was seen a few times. For the CDR3, the DNA is TGTGCCACCAGCGGAGGGGGCCATGTCTACGAGCAGTACTTC. Its protein is CATSGGGHVYEQYF. The V and J genes are TRBV15 and TRBJ2-7; TRBD1 is a possible D gene (7 bases). Germline CDR1 reads LNHNV; CDR2 reads YYDKDF (reference sequence). This CDR3 spans 14 amino acids. Trimming left V 5 bases short and J 3 bases short, with 14 bases between.

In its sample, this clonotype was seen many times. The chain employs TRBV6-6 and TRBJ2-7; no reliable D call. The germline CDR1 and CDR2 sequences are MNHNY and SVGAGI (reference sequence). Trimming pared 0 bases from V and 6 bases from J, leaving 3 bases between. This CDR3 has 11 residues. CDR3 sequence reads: CASSYSTEQYF. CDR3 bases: TGTGCCAGCAGTTACTCGACCGAGCAGTACTTC.

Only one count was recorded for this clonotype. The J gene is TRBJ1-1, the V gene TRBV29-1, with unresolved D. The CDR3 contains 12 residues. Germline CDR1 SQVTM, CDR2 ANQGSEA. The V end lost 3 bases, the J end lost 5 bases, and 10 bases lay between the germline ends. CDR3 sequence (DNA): TGCAGCGTTGAGACCCAGCGGACTGAAGCTTTCTTT. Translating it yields CSVETQRTEAFF.

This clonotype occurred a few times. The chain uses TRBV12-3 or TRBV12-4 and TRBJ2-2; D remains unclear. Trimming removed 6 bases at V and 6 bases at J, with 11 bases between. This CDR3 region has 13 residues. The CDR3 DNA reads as TGTGCCAGCAGGCCCGATGGGCCCGGGGAGCTGTTTTTT. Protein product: CASRPDGPGELFF.

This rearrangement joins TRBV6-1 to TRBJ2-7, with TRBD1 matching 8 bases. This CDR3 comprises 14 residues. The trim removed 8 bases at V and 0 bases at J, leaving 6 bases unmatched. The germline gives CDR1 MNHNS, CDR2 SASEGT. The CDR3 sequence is CASSGTGPSYEQYV. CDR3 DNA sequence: TGTGCCAGCTCCGGGACAGGTCCCTCCTACGAGCAGTACGTC.

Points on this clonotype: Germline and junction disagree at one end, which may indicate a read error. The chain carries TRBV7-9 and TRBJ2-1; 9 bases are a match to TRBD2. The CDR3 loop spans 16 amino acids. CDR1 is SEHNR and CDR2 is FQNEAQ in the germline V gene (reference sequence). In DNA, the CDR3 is TGTGTCAGCAGTTCACGTCTAGCGGGGCCTTACAATGAGCAGTTCTTC. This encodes CVSSSRLAGPYNEQFF. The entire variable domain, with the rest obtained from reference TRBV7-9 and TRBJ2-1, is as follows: DTGVSQNPRHKITKRGQNVTFRCDPISEHNRLYWYRQTLGQGPEFLTYFQNEAQLEKSRLLSDRFSAERPKGSFSTLEIQRTEQGDSAMYLCVSSSRLAGPYNEQFFGPGTRLTVL.

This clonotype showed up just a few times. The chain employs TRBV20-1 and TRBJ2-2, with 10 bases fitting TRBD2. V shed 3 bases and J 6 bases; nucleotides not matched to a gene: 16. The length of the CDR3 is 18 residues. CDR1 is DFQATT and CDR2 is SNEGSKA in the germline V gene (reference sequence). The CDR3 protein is CSASSPFTSGDPAGELFF. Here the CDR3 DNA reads TGCAGTGCTAGCTCGCCTTTTACTAGCGGGGATCCTGCCGGGGAGCTGTTTTTT.

CDR3: CASSPNTGGMNSPLHF. The CDR3, as DNA: TGCGCCAGCAGCCCCAATACAGGAGGAATGAATTCACCCCTCCACTTT. The rearrangement joins TRBV4-1 to TRBJ1-6, with TRBD1 as a possible D gene (5 bases). CDR3 length: 16 amino acids. In germline, CDR1 is MGHRA, CDR2 YSYEKL. The V end lost 4 bases, the J end lost 7 bases, and 17 bases lay between the germline ends.

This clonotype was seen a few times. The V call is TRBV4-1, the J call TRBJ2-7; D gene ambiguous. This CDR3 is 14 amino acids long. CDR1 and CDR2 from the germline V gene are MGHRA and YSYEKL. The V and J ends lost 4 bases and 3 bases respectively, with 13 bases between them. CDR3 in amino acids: CASSPTETNYEQYV. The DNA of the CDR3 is TGCGCCAGCAGCCCGACGGAGACCAACTACGAGCAGTACGTC.

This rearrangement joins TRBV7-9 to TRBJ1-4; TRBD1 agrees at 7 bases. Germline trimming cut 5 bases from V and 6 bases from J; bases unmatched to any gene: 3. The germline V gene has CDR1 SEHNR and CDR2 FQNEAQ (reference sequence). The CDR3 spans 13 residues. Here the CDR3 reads CASSGTAYEKLFF. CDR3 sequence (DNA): TGTGCCAGCAGCGGGACAGCATATGAAAAACTGTTTTTT.

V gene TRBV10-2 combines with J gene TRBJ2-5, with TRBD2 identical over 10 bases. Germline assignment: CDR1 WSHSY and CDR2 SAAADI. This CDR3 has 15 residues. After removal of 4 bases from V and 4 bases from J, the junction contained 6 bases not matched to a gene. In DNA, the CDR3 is TGCGCCAGCAGTGGGTCAGCTAGCGGGGGAGAGACCCAGTACTTC. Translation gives CASSGSASGGETQYF.

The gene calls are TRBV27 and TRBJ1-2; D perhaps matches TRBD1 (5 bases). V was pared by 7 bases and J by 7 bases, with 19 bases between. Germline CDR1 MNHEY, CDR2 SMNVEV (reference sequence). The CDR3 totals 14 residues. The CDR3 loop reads CASTSYGGEGGYTF. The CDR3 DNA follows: TGTGCCAGCACCTCCTATGGGGGAGAAGGTGGCTACACCTTC.